Presented here are 5 T cell receptor beta chains from one specimen sequenced in a study of graft-versus-host responses after intestinal transplantation. These receptors' antigens are unknown. The data were produced by immunoSEQ multiplex PCR, yet TCRdb's version contains in-frame clones alone and is incomplete. The sample lists 40,000 or so clones, around 96% occurring once. The material was unstimulated CD8+ T cells sorted from spleen or lymph node cells, obtained before transplant. The receptors stem from a human donor who was the organ donor for an intestinal transplant.

The CDR3 loop reads CASSVGSGVRGRYTEAFF. DNA of the CDR3: TGTGCCAGCAGCGTAGGTAGTGGTGTGAGGGGTCGTTACACTGAAGCTTTCTTT. J is TRBJ1-1 and V is TRBV9; tentative D call: TRBD1 (5 bases). V lost 0 bases and J 3 bases, leaving 21 bases between the germline ends. CDR3 size: 18 residues. Germline V gives CDR1 SGDLS, CDR2 YYNGEE.

This clone occurred once. The chain carries TRBV5-1 and TRBJ1-1; TRBD1 aligns across 9 bases. CDR1 is SGHRS, CDR2 YFSETQ, per germline. There are 16 residues in the CDR3. Trimming removed 4 bases from V and 1 base from J; junction bases left unmatched: 8. Here the CDR3 reads CASSINRGRGNTEAFF. The CDR3 DNA follows: TGCGCCAGCAGCATAAACAGGGGGCGCGGGAACACTGAAGCTTTCTTT.

This CDR3 is CASSPSDWNTGELFF. The DNA of the CDR3 is TGTGCCAGTAGTCCGAGTGACTGGAACACCGGGGAGCTGTTTTTT. J is TRBJ2-2 and V is TRBV19; D unresolved. V was pared by 5 bases and J by 1 base, with 11 bases between. The CDR3 length is 15 residues. The germline gives CDR1 LNHDA, CDR2 SQIVND (reference sequence).

This chain links TRBV25-1 with TRBJ1-1, with D uncertain. This CDR3 comprises 14 residues. Germline CDR1 is MGHDK and CDR2 is SYGVNS. The V end lost 2 bases, the J end lost 1 base, and 8 bases lay between the germline ends. The CDR3 loop reads CASSERAGNTEAFF. DNA for the CDR3: TGTGCCAGCAGTGAACGAGCAGGGAACACTGAAGCTTTCTTT.

This chain uses TRBV7-4 with TRBJ2-7; weak D call: TRBD1 (6 bases). Per the germline V gene, CDR1 is SGHVT and CDR2 is SQSDAQ. There are 12 residues in the CDR3. Trimming took off 1 base at V and 7 bases at J, with 8 bases between the two ends. DNA of the CDR3: TGTGCCAGCAGCTTAGGGGGGCAGGAGCAGTACTTC. This sequence encodes CASSLGGQEQYF.